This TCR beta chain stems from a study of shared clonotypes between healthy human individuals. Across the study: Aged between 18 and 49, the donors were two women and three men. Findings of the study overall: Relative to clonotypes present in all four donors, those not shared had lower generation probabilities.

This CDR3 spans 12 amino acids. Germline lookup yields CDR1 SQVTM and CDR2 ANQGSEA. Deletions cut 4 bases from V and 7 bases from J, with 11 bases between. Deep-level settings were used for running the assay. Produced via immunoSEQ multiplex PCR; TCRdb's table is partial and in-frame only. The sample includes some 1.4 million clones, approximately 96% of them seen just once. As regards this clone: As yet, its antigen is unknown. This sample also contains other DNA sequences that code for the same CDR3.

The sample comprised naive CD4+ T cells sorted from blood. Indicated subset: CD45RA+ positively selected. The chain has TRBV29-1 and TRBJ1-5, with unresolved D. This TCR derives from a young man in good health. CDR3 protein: CSVGGRGQPQHF. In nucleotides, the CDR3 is TGCAGCGTTGGGGGTCGCGGGCAGCCCCAGCATTTT.